This is a list of T cell receptor beta chains from one sample in a study of human thymus T cells. TCRdb's copy holds only in-frame clones and misses some; the assay was immunoSEQ multiplex PCR. The data show about 46,000 clones, 95% seen once. The sample comprised blood. The source is a girl under three years old with a congenital heart defect but otherwise immunologically healthy. CDR3s include the opening cysteine and the closing phenylalanine or tryptophan. The D gene is left open where the match is weak.

d_gene	v_gene	j_gene	CDR3aa	CDR3nt
-	TRBV7-9	TRBJ2-7	CASSPSGGANYEQYF	TGTGCCAGCAGCCCATCTGGGGGAGCCAACTACGAGCAGTACTTC
TRBD1	TRBV5-1	TRBJ2-7	CASSFRGQGTYEQYF	TGCGCCAGCAGCTTTAGGGGACAGGGAACCTACGAGCAGTACTTC
TRBD1	TRBV10-3	TRBJ1-3	CAISRGTGRGNTIYF	TGTGCCATCAGTCGCGGGACAGGGAGGGGAAACACCATATATTTT
-	TRBV30	TRBJ1-2	CAWSRDGPYTF	TGTGCCTGGAGCCGTGACGGGCCCTACACCTTC
-	TRBV9	TRBJ2-5	CASSVAAGPVSQETQYF	TGTGCCAGCAGCGTAGCGGCAGGCCCCGTCTCCCAAGAGACCCAGTACTTC
-	TRBV27	TRBJ1-1	CASGVGRVGTEAFF	TGTGCCAGCGGGGTTGGGAGGGTAGGCACTGAAGCTTTCTTT
-	TRBV11-2	TRBJ1-2	CASSLDGQGGALYYGYTF	TGTGCCAGCAGCTTAGACGGGCAGGGAGGGGCTTTGTACTATGGCTACACCTTC
-	TRBV29-1	TRBJ2-3	CSVDGQGGTDTQYF	TGCAGCGTTGATGGACAGGGAGGGACAGATACGCAGTATTTT
TRBD2	TRBV5-6	TRBJ2-7	CASSLFGGARGYEQYF	TGTGCCAGCAGCCTTTTCGGGGGGGCGCGGGGATACGAGCAGTACTTC
-	TRBV30	TRBJ1-3	CAWSPGSGNTIYF	TGTGCCTGGAGTCCGGGCTCTGGAAACACCATATATTTT
TRBD2	TRBV11-3	TRBJ2-7	CASSLRSGGGYEQYF	TGTGCCAGCAGCCTTAGGTCGGGGGGAGGCTACGAGCAGTACTTC